These 24 T cell receptor beta chains were all obtained from the same sample, sequenced in a study of metastatic and nonmetastatic thyroid tumors. All patients were treatment-naive before thyroid surgery. TCRdb redid the clone calls on the PCR reads using MiXCR. The top ten clones hold roughly 19% of a sample with roughly 6,800 clones, 25% to 35% of them seen once. Sequencing used tumor tissue. The receptor set was obtained from a female donor with papillary thyroid cancer or a benign thyroid nodule (not recorded which). Some clones in this sample may be carry-over from other donors' samples.

This clone was seen a handful of times. The gene calls are TRBV27 and TRBJ1-1, with 10 nucleotides matching TRBD1. Per germline, CDR1 MNHEY and CDR2 SMNVEV (reference sequence). With V trimmed by 6 bases and J by 5 bases, 12 bases remained unmatched. The CDR3 is 16 amino acids. CDR3 in DNA: TGTGCCAGCAGGGACGGGACAGGGGCAGGAGGAACTGAAGCTTTCTTT. This sequence encodes CASRDGTGAGGTEAFF.

J is TRBJ2-1 and V is TRBV4-2; D perhaps matches TRBD2 (6 bases). The CDR3 is made up of 15 amino acids. Trimming removed 4 bases from V and 5 bases from J, with 15 bases in between. CDR1 is LGHNA and CDR2 is YNFKEQ in the germline V gene. In nucleotides, the CDR3 is TGTGCCAGCAGCCTAGGGAGGAAGGCCCACAATGAGCAGTTCTTC. Its protein is CASSLGRKAHNEQFF.

This clone is termed medium-sized. This chain links TRBV5-1 with TRBJ2-1, with a tentative D call TRBD1 (7 bases). This CDR3 spans 17 amino acids. The germline CDR1 and CDR2 sequences are SGHRS and YFSETQ. The V end lost 0 bases, the J end lost 6 bases, and 19 bases lay between the germline ends. The CDR3 DNA reads as TGCGCCAGCAGCTTGGCCTCGGGCTTCCAGGGGGGCAATGAGCAGTTCTTC. Encoded protein: CASSLASGFQGGNEQFF.

The rearrangement uses TRBV6-2 or TRBV6-3 and TRBJ2-7, with TRBD1 identical over 9 bases. Germline V lookup: CDR1 MNHEY, CDR2 SVGEGT. The length of the CDR3 is 20 residues. J gave up 7 bases and V 8 bases, and 30 bases lay outside the gene matches. The CDR3 spells CASGTDRGDRRRRGSREQYF. DNA of the CDR3: TGTGCCAGCGGGACGGACAGGGGCGACAGGAGACGGCGGGGAAGCCGGGAGCAGTACTTC.

CDR3 residues: CASVLVVSGELFF. The CDR3 DNA is TGTGCCAGCGTGTTGGTGGTATCCGGGGAGCTGTTTTTT. This sequence joins TRBV6-2 or TRBV6-3 and TRBJ2-2; D gene ambiguous. The germline CDR1 and CDR2 sequences are MNHEY and SVGEGT. This CDR3 contains 13 residues. With 8 bases removed from V and 6 bases from J, the gap between germline ends came to 13 bases.

By its share, this clone is hyperexpanded. The rearrangement joins TRBV27 to TRBJ2-1; TRBD2 matches at 12 bases. Germline lookup yields CDR1 MNHEY and CDR2 SMNVEV (reference sequence). V trimming: 5 bases; J trimming: 7 bases; junction bases outside the gene matches: 9. The CDR3 runs 16 residues. The CDR3 protein is CASSHRLAGAVNEQFF. CDR3 bases: TGTGCCAGCAGTCACCGACTAGCGGGAGCCGTAAATGAGCAGTTCTTC.

At least ten counts were recorded for this clone. Additional DNA sequences in this sample encode the identical CDR3. V and J are TRBV11-2 and TRBJ2-3; 7 bases fit TRBD2. Germline CDR1 SGHAT, CDR2 FQNNGV. The CDR3 is made up of 11 amino acids. Trimming took 5 bases from V and 8 from J; bases not matched to a gene: 1. DNA of the CDR3: TGTGCCAGCAGCGGGGGGGGTACGCAGTATTTT. Amino acid sequence: CASSGGGTQYF.

The genes are TRBV6-1 and TRBJ1-1; TRBD1 agrees at 7 bases. V trimming: 6 bases; J trimming: 1 base; junction bases outside the gene matches: 5. CDR1 is MNHNS and CDR2 is SASEGT in the germline V gene. This CDR3 has 14 amino acids. The CDR3 DNA is TGTGCCAGCAGCTCTGGACAGGCGAACACTGAAGCTTTCTTT. Translated, it gives CASSSGQANTEAFF.

This clone occurred a few times. The gene calls are TRBV5-1 and TRBJ1-4; D gene unclear. The V end was cut by 4 bases, the J end by 1 base, with 14 bases between. CDR1 SGHRS and CDR2 YFSETQ come from the germline V gene. This CDR3 is 16 amino acids long. CDR3 nucleotide sequence: TGCGCCAGCAGCCGTGAAGGGATTATAACTAATGAAAAACTGTTTTTT. Encoded protein: CASSREGIITNEKLFF.

The chain links TRBV12-3 or TRBV12-4 to TRBJ2-5; D not certain. The CDR3 has 11 amino acids. With 2 bases removed from V and 4 bases from J, the gap between germline ends came to 2 bases. CDR3: CASSLRETQYF. CDR3 bases: TGTGCCAGCAGTTTAAGAGAGACCCAGTACTTC.

The CDR3, as DNA: TGTGCCAGCAGCTTGGCGGGACGGTGGGATGAGCAGTTCTTC. Translating gives CASSLAGRWDEQFF. The V and J genes are TRBV5-6 and TRBJ2-1, with D perhaps assigned TRBD1 or TRBD2 (5 bases each). V was pared by 0 bases and J by 8 bases, with 12 bases between. Per germline, CDR1 SGHDT and CDR2 YYEEEE. The length of the CDR3 is 14 residues. Together with reference TRBV5-6 and TRBJ2-1, the CDR3 gives the full variable domain: DAGVTQSPTHLIKTRGQQVTLRCSPKSGHDTVSWYQQALGQGPQFIFQYYEEEERQRGNFPDRFSGHQFPNYSSELNVNALLLGDSALYLCASSLAGRWDEQFFGPGTRLTVL.

In its sample, this clone was seen many times. The chain carries TRBV5-6 and TRBJ1-1, with D perhaps matching TRBD1 (5 bases). The CDR3 length is 15 residues. The V and J ends lost 7 bases and 6 bases respectively, with 22 bases between them. Germline lookup yields CDR1 SGHDT and CDR2 YYEEEE. The CDR3 loop is CASGPPRGWFSEAFF. CDR3 DNA sequence: TGTGCCAGCGGACCACCCCGGGGGTGGTTCTCTGAAGCTTTCTTT.

This clone was seen repeatedly, ten times or more. Other DNA sequences in the same sample also yield this CDR3. The gene calls are TRBV4-1 and TRBJ1-5; D gene ambiguous. CDR1 and CDR2 from the germline V gene are MGHRA and YSYEKL. The V end was cut by 1 base, the J end by 4 bases, with 11 bases between. The CDR3 runs 15 residues. CDR3 sequence reads: CASSQGGFGNQPQHF. CDR3 DNA sequence: TGCGCCAGCAGCCAAGGGGGATTTGGGAATCAGCCCCAGCATTTT.

This clone was seen only a few times. This chain connects TRBV6-2 or TRBV6-3 to TRBJ1-6; TRBD1 matches at 7 bases. Germline CDR1 reads MNHEY; CDR2 reads SVGEGT. The CDR3 totals 12 residues. The V segment lost 11 bases and the J segment 8 bases; nucleotides outside the gene matches: 6. The DNA for the CDR3 is TGTGCCTCTACCAGGGGGGATTCACCCCTCCACTTT. This encodes CASTRGDSPLHF.

This rearrangement joins TRBV7-3 to TRBJ2-1; the match to TRBD2 covers 9 bases. CDR3 length: 18 amino acids. Germline V gene sequence: CDR1 SGHTA, CDR2 FQGTGA. V trimming: 3 bases; J trimming: 6 bases; junction bases outside the gene matches: 15. The CDR3 DNA follows: TGTGCCAGCAGCTTCACCAACCCTTTAGCGGGGGAACGCAATGAGCAGTTCTTC. Translation: CASSFTNPLAGERNEQFF. The full variable domain, its missing parts supplied by reference TRBV7-3 and TRBJ2-1, is GAGVSQTPSNKVTEKGKYVELRCDPISGHTALYWYRQSLGQGPEFLIYFQGTGAADDSGLPNDRFFAVRPEGSVSTLKIQRTERGDSAVYLCASSFTNPLAGERNEQFFGPGTRLTVL.

This chain connects TRBV6-5 to TRBJ1-2; D is ambiguous. Deletions cut 2 bases from V and 9 bases from J, with 22 bases between. This CDR3 contains 16 residues. CDR1 and CDR2 from the germline V gene are MNHEY and SVGAGI. The chain's CDR3 is CASSYASGECRLCYTF. DNA for the CDR3: TGTGCCAGCAGTTACGCCTCGGGTGAGTGCCGGTTATGCTACACCTTC.

The chain carries TRBV10-3 and TRBJ1-5; D call uncertain. V was pared by 11 bases and J by 0 bases, with 14 bases between. The CDR3 totals 14 residues. The V gene's germline CDR1 is ENHRY and CDR2 SYGVKD. The DNA for the CDR3 is TGTGCCTCAGATACAGCCGATAGCAATCAGCCCCAGCATTTT. Translating it yields CASDTADSNQPQHF.

In the case of this clone: The CDR3 carries no conserved terminal phenylalanine or tryptophan, so it likely arises from a read error. The genes are TRBV19 and TRBJ2-6; D is possibly TRBD1 or TRBD2 (5 bases each). CDR3 length equals 18 residues. The germline V gene has CDR1 LNHDA and CDR2 SQIVND (reference sequence). V shed 5 bases and J shed 5 bases, with 22 bases lying between them. DNA of the CDR3: TGTGCCAGTAGTCCCCTCCCCGGGACGGATTATAGGGCCAACGTCCTGACTTCC. Its translation: CASSPLPGTDYRANVLTS.

This clone came up many times. The gene calls are TRBV10-3 and TRBJ2-2; D is unclear. CDR3 size: 14 residues. The germline V gene encodes CDR1 ENHRY and CDR2 SYGVKD. The germline V and J ends were trimmed by 3 bases and 5 bases, with 10 bases remaining between them. The CDR3 reads CAISDETPTGELFF. The CDR3 bases are TGTGCCATCAGTGATGAGACTCCGACCGGGGAGCTGTTTTTT.

The V and J genes are TRBV27 and TRBJ2-1; 8 nucleotides agree with TRBD2. J gave up 9 bases and V 2 bases, and 9 bases lay outside the gene matches. Germline CDR1 reads MNHEY; CDR2 reads SMNVEV (reference sequence). The CDR3 spans 15 residues. The CDR3 DNA reads as TGTGCCAGCAGTTTACAGACTAGCGCGGGGGGTGAGCAGTTCTTC. The encoded protein is CASSLQTSAGGEQFF.

This clone was seen at least ten times. The chain links TRBV2 to TRBJ1-4; D not resolved. In germline, CDR1 is SNHLY, CDR2 FYNNEI. This CDR3 has 14 amino acids. V lost 4 bases, J lost 0 bases, and 6 bases lay in between. The chain's CDR3 is CASSASTTNEKLFF. The CDR3 DNA is TGTGCCAGCAGTGCTTCCACAACTAATGAAAAACTGTTTTTT.

The chain has TRBV15 and TRBJ2-3; TRBD2 is a possible D gene (5 bases). CDR1 is LNHNV and CDR2 is YYDKDF in the germline V gene (reference sequence). V was shortened by 0 bases and J by 4 bases, with 29 bases between the two germline ends. CDR3 length: 21 amino acids. The CDR3 is CATSRDWRCSWRPPSPDTQYF. CDR3 DNA: TGTGCCACCAGCAGAGATTGGAGGTGCAGCTGGAGACCACCTAGCCCAGATACGCAGTATTTT. Using reference TRBV15 and TRBJ2-3 for the parts outside the CDR3, the full variable domain is DAMVIQNPRYQVTQFGKPVTLSCSQTLNHNVMYWYQQKSSQAPKLLFHYYDKDFNNEADTPDNFQSRRPNTSFCFLDIRSPGLGDTAMYLCATSRDWRCSWRPPSPDTQYFGPGTRLTVL.

There are a few counts of this clone. V usage is TRBV7-9 and J usage is TRBJ1-5; D is ambiguous. TRBJ2-3 explains the end of the DNA better; the J call may be wrong. This CDR3 is 12 amino acids long. CDR1 and CDR2 (germline): SEHNR, FQNEAQ (reference sequence). CDR3 loop: CASSLGTHPQYF. The CDR3, as DNA: TGTGCCAGCAGCTTAGGTACCCATCCCCAGTATTTT.

This rearrangement joins TRBV6-1 to TRBJ2-1; TRBD1 matches at 8 bases. Germline trimming cut 6 bases from V and 6 bases from J; bases unmatched to any gene: 4. The germline V gene encodes CDR1 MNHNS and CDR2 SASEGT. The CDR3 is 13 residues long. The CDR3 bases are TGTGCCAGCAGAATGACAGGGGTCAATGAGCAGTTCTTC. Its protein product is CASRMTGVNEQFF.